This TCR beta chain was found in a study of blood T cell repertoires in COVID-19. Assay: immunoSEQ multiplex PCR; the TCRdb copy retains only in-frame clones and omits some. The sample shows about 210,000 clones, 82% of them seen only once. The germline gives CDR1 LGHDT, CDR2 YNNKEL (reference sequence). V gave up 3 bases and J gave up 7 bases; unmatched junction bases: 10. This CDR3 has 15 residues. The sequence was obtained from a woman in her 70s with COVID-19, enrolled during active disease. V and J are TRBV3-1 (or the pseudogene TRBV3-2) and TRBJ1-1, with 8 bases matching TRBD1. The specimen was peripheral blood. DNA of the CDR3: TGTGCCAGCAGCCAGTTGGGACAGGATTTCATTGAAGCTTTCTTT. Residues: CASSQLGQDFIEAFF.